A single sample gave rise to the 18 T cell receptor beta chains below, sequenced in a study of cytomegalovirus exposure and HLA in healthy donors. Amplification used 60 Vbeta primers and 13 Jbeta primers. Data came from immunoSEQ multiplex PCR; TCRdb stores just in-frame clones and leaves some out. Counted here are under 200,000 clones, roughly 80% occurring once; the ten biggest clones make up about 1.7%. Specimen: PBMCs. The source of these receptors is a woman aged 18-29 years in good health and CMV-seronegative.

The chain employs TRBV11-3 and TRBJ2-6; 7 nucleotides line up with TRBD2. The germline V gene has CDR1 SGHNT and CDR2 YENEEA. Unmatched junction bases numbered 11, after V lost 3 bases and J lost 0 bases. CDR3 size: 19 residues. CDR3 DNA: TGTGCCAGCAGCTTCTTAGGACTAGGAGTTCCCTCTGGGGCCAACGTCCTGACTTTC. Amino acids: CASSFLGLGVPSGANVLTF.

The chain carries TRBV4-1 and TRBJ2-1; 7 positions agree with TRBD2. The J segment lost 5 bases and the V segment lost 4 bases, leaving 5 bases of the junction unmatched. The CDR3 contains 14 residues. Per the germline V gene, CDR1 is MGHRA and CDR2 is YSYEKL. CDR3 sequence (DNA): TGCGCCAGCAGCCGGGGAGGGAGGGACAATGAGCAGTTCTTC. Translated: CASSRGGRDNEQFF.

This chain links TRBV4-3 with TRBJ2-5, with 9 bases aligning to TRBD2. This CDR3 is built from 16 residues. Trimming cost V 5 bases and J 5 bases; bases outside gene matches: 12. Germline lookup yields CDR1 LGHNA and CDR2 YSLEER. CDR3 DNA sequence: TGCGCCAGCAGCGAAAATAGCGGGAGAAATTCGGAGACCCAGTACTTC. Its protein product is CASSENSGRNSETQYF.

The chain links TRBV28 to TRBJ2-7, with 7 bases matching TRBD2. Germline assignment: CDR1 MDHEN and CDR2 SYDVKM. The CDR3 covers 15 residues. V was clipped by 4 bases and J by 2 bases; unmatched bases: 8. CDR3 residues: CASSWWRETAYEQYF. Written as DNA, the CDR3 is TGTGCCAGCAGTTGGTGGCGGGAGACCGCCTACGAGCAGTACTTC.

The V and J genes are TRBV19 and TRBJ1-3; 7 bases line up with TRBD1. This CDR3 is 15 amino acids long. Germline values: CDR1 LNHDA, CDR2 SQIVND (reference sequence). V lost 6 bases to trimming and J lost 4 bases; unmatched junction nucleotides: 9. For the CDR3, the DNA is TGTGCCAGTAGCTCCGAAGGGGGCTACGGAAACACCATATATTTT. It yields the protein CASSSEGGYGNTIYF.

The chain carries TRBV10-3 and TRBJ2-5; D perhaps matches TRBD2 (7 bases). With 2 bases removed from V and 2 bases from J, the gap between germline ends came to 15 bases. CDR1 and CDR2 (germline): ENHRY, SYGVKD. The CDR3 is 16 amino acids. The CDR3, as DNA: TGTGCCATCAGTGAGGGATTTGCGGGGGCACAAGAGACCCAGTACTTC. Its protein is CAISEGFAGAQETQYF.

V and J are TRBV28 and TRBJ1-5, with D unclear. V lost 5 bases and J lost 6, with 20 bases in between. The CDR3 totals 16 residues. From germline, CDR1 is MDHEN and CDR2 SYDVKM. DNA of the CDR3: TGTGCCAGCAGTCGCTCCGACGGCAGGACTCTTCAGCCCCAGCATTTT. Its protein product is CASSRSDGRTLQPQHF.

This clone has a handful of counts. The rearrangement joins TRBV4-3 to TRBJ1-1, with D maybe TRBD1 (6 bases). V was pared by 0 bases and J by 0 bases, with 11 bases between. CDR1 is LGHNA and CDR2 is YSLEER in the germline V gene. The CDR3 has 16 amino acids. CDR3: CASSQDMDRLNTEAFF. The DNA for the CDR3 is TGCGCCAGCAGCCAAGATATGGACAGACTGAACACTGAAGCTTTCTTT.

This chain joins TRBV10-3 and TRBJ1-5; 7 nucleotides match TRBD1. CDR3 length: 17 amino acids. Germline V CDR1 and CDR2: ENHRY, SYGVKD. V was clipped by 0 bases and J by 1 base; unmatched bases: 6. CDR3 region: CAISESETGMSNQPQHF. The CDR3 DNA is TGTGCCATCAGTGAGTCTGAGACAGGGATGAGCAATCAGCCCCAGCATTTT.

This rearrangement joins TRBV4-2 to TRBJ2-2, with D perhaps matching TRBD1 (6 bases). With 0 bases removed from V and 6 bases from J, the gap between germline ends came to 17 bases. Germline loops: CDR1 LGHNA, CDR2 YNFKEQ. This CDR3 spans 17 amino acids. Here the CDR3 DNA reads TGTGCCAGCAGCCAAGATCAGGGGCGGGTACGGCCCGGGGAGCTGTTTTTT. Its protein product is CASSQDQGRVRPGELFF.

This clone was observed a single time. Other DNA sequences within the sample encode an identical CDR3. The genes are TRBV5-1 and TRBJ2-3; a possible D gene is TRBD2 (6 bases). The CDR3 has 14 residues. V lost 0 bases, J lost 1 base, and 6 bases lay in between. Germline V CDR1 and CDR2: SGHRS, YFSETQ. This CDR3 is CASSLASGTDTQYF. CDR3 nucleotide sequence: TGCGCCAGCAGCTTGGCTAGCGGCACAGATACGCAGTATTTT.

The chain links TRBV14 to TRBJ1-3; no firm D call. Trimming cost V 0 bases and J 2 bases, with 11 bases left between them. The CDR3 loop spans 16 amino acids. From germline, CDR1 is SGHDN and CDR2 FVKESK. The CDR3 reads CASSQEANRPGNTIYF. In DNA, the CDR3 is TGTGCCAGCAGCCAAGAGGCTAACAGACCTGGAAACACCATATATTTT.

J is TRBJ2-5 and V is TRBV27; D may be TRBD1 (6 bases). The end of the DNA aligns better with TRBJ2-7, so the J call may be wrong. CDR1 and CDR2 from the germline V gene are MNHEY and SMNVEV (reference sequence). This CDR3 comprises 13 residues. As DNA, the CDR3 is TGTGCCAGCAGTAAGACAGGAACCTACGAGCAGTACTTC. This gives the protein CASSKTGTYEQYF.

The chain recombines TRBV9 with TRBJ2-1, with a tentative D call TRBD2 (5 bases). This CDR3 has 15 residues. Trimming cost V 0 bases and J 3 bases, with 10 bases left between them. Germline V gene sequence: CDR1 SGDLS, CDR2 YYNGEE. The CDR3 here is CASSVGGVFYNEQFF. In DNA form, the CDR3 reads TGTGCCAGCAGCGTAGGGGGAGTCTTCTACAATGAGCAGTTCTTC.

V and J are TRBV11-2 and TRBJ1-4; 10 bases match TRBD1. Germline lookup yields CDR1 SGHAT and CDR2 FQNNGV. V trimming: 5 bases; J trimming: 8 bases; junction bases outside the gene matches: 14. The CDR3 has 17 amino acids. The CDR3 coding sequence is TGTGCCAGCAGCCCAGCTCCAGGGACAGGGGATCGGGAAAAACTGTTTTTT. It encodes CASSPAPGTGDREKLFF.

V is TRBV9 and J is TRBJ1-5; possibly TRBD1 for D (6 bases). Germline V lookup: CDR1 SGDLS, CDR2 YYNGEE. The CDR3 totals 15 residues. The V gene lost 2 bases and the J gene lost 2 bases, with 11 bases spanning the gap. The CDR3 coding sequence is TGTGCCAGCAGCGTTACAGGGTCCGGCAATCAGCCCCAGCATTTT. This sequence encodes CASSVTGSGNQPQHF.

A single count supports this clone. The rearrangement links TRBV7-8 to TRBJ2-5, with 7 nucleotides matching TRBD1. TRBJ2-7 explains the end of the DNA better; the J call may be wrong. The germline CDR1 and CDR2 sequences are SGHVS and FQNEAQ. The CDR3 covers 17 residues. CDR3: CASSLGTALMSSYEQYF. In DNA form, the CDR3 reads TGTGCCAGCAGCCTAGGGACAGCCTTAATGAGCTCCTACGAGCAGTACTTC.

This chain uses TRBV5-6 with TRBJ2-7, with 8 bases matching TRBD1. The CDR3 has 13 amino acids. The J segment lost 6 bases and the V segment lost 3 bases, leaving 5 bases of the junction unmatched. CDR1 is SGHDT, CDR2 YYEEEE, per germline. The CDR3 loop is CASSYGQGGEQYF. In DNA form, the CDR3 reads TGTGCCAGCAGCTACGGACAGGGTGGCGAGCAGTACTTC. Combining the CDR3 with reference TRBV5-6 and TRBJ2-7 gives the whole variable domain DAGVTQSPTHLIKTRGQQVTLRCSPKSGHDTVSWYQQALGQGPQFIFQYYEEEERQRGNFPDRFSGHQFPNYSSELNVNALLLGDSALYLCASSYGQGGEQYFGPGTRLTVT.